The entry that follows covers one TCR beta chain sequence. The target antigen is unknown. Produced via immunoSEQ multiplex PCR; TCRdb's table is partial and in-frame only. The sample contains fewer than 120,000 clones, roughly 90% of which appear only once. These data belong to a study of T cell responses to AZD1222 COVID-19 vaccine. Study observations and caveats: Spike was spanned by vaccine-associated CD4 TCRs, with dominance at 160-218 and 743-854. Possibly, clonal diversity was underestimated; donors were largely white British and included more females.

The CDR3 extends over 14 amino acids. Germline V lookup: CDR1 SGHRS, CDR2 YFSETQ. Trimming at V came to 4 bases and at J to 3 bases, leaving 3 bases not matched to a gene. This sample comprised peripheral blood, obtained on day 0 of AZD1222 vaccination. This sequence joins TRBV5-1 and TRBJ2-2, with TRBD1 identical over 7 bases. The source of this sequence is an adult in good health. This CDR3 is CASSPGTDTGELFF. CDR3 DNA: TGCGCCAGCAGCCCAGGGACAGACACCGGGGAGCTGTTTTTT.